One sample yielded the 19 T cell receptor beta chains listed below, sequenced in a study of blood T cells in healthy people across ages. A J-beta primer mix and a sample-barcoded 5' primer were used in a second PCR of roughly 6 to 11 cycles. TCRdb passed the 5' RACE reads through MiXCR, listing each CDR3 protein once. Of hundreds of thousands of distinct CDR3 sequences listed, roughly 30% are singletons. Material for sequencing was blood. The receptors were gathered from an elderly woman in good health.

The table lists this clonotype with a few counts. It may be a read error: a sequence one base away is much more abundant. J is TRBJ2-5 and V is TRBV12-3 or TRBV12-4; D is uncertain. The CDR3 runs 15 residues. CDR3: CAGSLRAGYQETQYF. In DNA form, the CDR3 reads TGTGCCGGCAGTTTGCGAGCTGGGTACCAAGAGACCCAGTACTTC.

The table lists this clonotype with many counts. The gene calls are TRBV18 and TRBJ2-1; 10 nucleotides agree with TRBD1. Germline CDR1 reads KGHSH; CDR2 reads LQKENI. CDR3 length: 12 amino acids. The V gene end was trimmed by 4 bases and the J gene end by 9 bases; junction bases not matched to a gene: 0. CDR3 residues: CASSRDRGEQFF. The DNA of the CDR3 is TGTGCCAGCTCACGGGACAGGGGTGAGCAGTTCTTC.

Only a few counts were recorded for this clonotype. This chain joins TRBV4-3 and TRBJ2-2; TRBD1 might be the D (5 bases). The CDR3 consists of 15 residues. Germline CDR1 is LGHNA and CDR2 is YSLEER. Trimming removed 0 bases from V and 7 bases from J, with 12 bases in between. CDR3 nucleotide sequence: TGCGCCAGCAGCCAAGACCGACAGAAAGACGGGGAGCTGTTTTTT. Its protein product is CASSQDRQKDGELFF.

This clonotype was picked up many times. The J gene is TRBJ2-5, the V gene TRBV12-3 or TRBV12-4, with D possibly called TRBD1 or TRBD2 (5 bases each). Trimming stripped 5 bases from V and 1 base from J, with 8 bases between. This CDR3 is 13 amino acids long. CDR3 protein: CASSGDGQETQYF. The CDR3 DNA sequence: TGTGCCAGCAGTGGGGACGGCCAAGAGACCCAGTACTTC.

There are many counts of this clonotype. CDR3 loop: CASRRLVGTDTQYF. The DNA for the CDR3 is TGTGCCAGCAGGCGACTAGTAGGCACAGATACGCAGTATTTT. The chain links TRBV27 to TRBJ2-3, with D possibly being TRBD2 (6 bases). Germline lookup yields CDR1 MNHEY and CDR2 SMNVEV (reference sequence). The CDR3 is 14 residues long. Trimming shortened V by 6 bases and J by 1 base, and 11 bases separated the two germline ends.

This clonotype was recorded at least ten times. This chain joins TRBV3-1 and TRBJ2-5; 7 nucleotides line up with TRBD1. Germline-derived CDR1 and CDR2 are LGHDT and YNNKEL (reference sequence). V trimming: 0 bases; J trimming: 7 bases; junction bases outside the gene matches: 5. The CDR3 covers 14 residues. The CDR3 sequence: CASSQDRQGRTQYF. In DNA form, the CDR3 reads TGTGCCAGCAGCCAAGACCGACAGGGCAGGACCCAGTACTTC.

The chain combines TRBV19 with TRBJ1-5; TRBD1 matches 7 bases. V shed 5 bases and J 6 bases; nucleotides not matched to a gene: 10. This CDR3 spans 15 amino acids. CDR1 is LNHDA and CDR2 is SQIVND in the germline V gene (reference sequence). CDR3 coding DNA: TGTGCCAGTAGTTCCGACAGGGAGGGTATTCAGCCCCAGCATTTT. It encodes CASSSDREGIQPQHF.

The rearrangement uses TRBV12-3 or TRBV12-4 and TRBJ2-5; tentatively, D is TRBD1 (6 bases). The J call may be faulty, since TRBJ2-7 better matches the DNA end. CDR3 length: 14 amino acids. CDR3 residues: CASSLVGHWNEQYF. The DNA for the CDR3 is TGTGCCAGCAGTTTAGTGGGACACTGGAACGAGCAGTACTTC.

V gene TRBV4-2 combines with J gene TRBJ1-2; D remains ambiguous. Germline V lookup: CDR1 LGHNA, CDR2 YNFKEQ. The CDR3 is 15 residues long. Trimming took off 1 base at V and 8 bases at J, with 17 bases between the two ends. The CDR3 DNA is TGTGCCAGCAGCCAAGTCGCCTCAGCCGGGCTCGGCTACACCTTC. It yields the protein CASSQVASAGLGYTF.

This clonotype occurred a few times. Germline and junction disagree at one end, which may indicate a read error. The chain recombines TRBV5-4 with TRBJ1-6, with D uncertain. This CDR3 has 12 residues. From germline, CDR1 is SGHNT and CDR2 YYREEE (reference sequence). The CDR3 DNA sequence: TGTGCCAGCAGCTCCCATAATTCACCCCTCCACTTT. Protein: CASSSHNSPLHF.

This clonotype came up many times. The chain links TRBV5-1 to TRBJ2-5; D not certain. The CDR3 is made up of 13 amino acids. The V gene lost 0 bases and the J gene lost 4 bases, with 7 bases spanning the gap. Per the germline V gene, CDR1 is SGHRS and CDR2 is YFSETQ. In DNA form, the CDR3 reads TGCGCCAGCAGCTTGGTAGCTCGAGAGACCCAGTACTTC. Protein product: CASSLVARETQYF.

The genes are TRBV7-2 and TRBJ1-2, with 8 nucleotides matching TRBD1. The length of the CDR3 is 14 residues. CDR1 SGHTA and CDR2 FQGNSA come from the germline V gene. Trimming removed 3 bases from V and 4 bases from J; junction bases left unmatched: 4. Written as DNA, the CDR3 is TGTGCCAGCAGCTTGGACAGGGAACGCTATGGCTACACCTTC. Amino acid sequence: CASSLDRERYGYTF.

The chain joins TRBV7-9 to TRBJ2-5, with 10 bases matching TRBD1. Germline trimming cut 5 bases from V and 4 bases from J; bases unmatched to any gene: 7. The V gene's germline CDR1 is SEHNR and CDR2 FQNEAQ (reference sequence). The CDR3 contains 15 residues. CDR3 DNA sequence: TGTGCCAGCAGCCTGACAGGGGGCGGGGGAGAGACCCAGTACTTC. It encodes CASSLTGGGGETQYF.

This clonotype was detected many times. A much larger clone lies a single base off, so this may be a read error. This chain connects TRBV10-3 to TRBJ2-5, with D uncertain. Germline loops: CDR1 ENHRY, CDR2 SYGVKD. This CDR3 region has 12 residues. Deletions cut 2 bases from V and 3 bases from J, with 4 bases between. DNA for the CDR3: TGTGCCATCAGTGAGCCCAAAGAGACCCAGTACTTC. Protein sequence: CAISEPKETQYF.

This sequence joins TRBV24-1 and TRBJ2-3, with 8 bases that match TRBD2. J lost 5 bases, V lost 5 bases, and 8 bases had no gene match. The CDR3 has 15 residues. Germline assignment: CDR1 KGHDR and CDR2 SFDVKD. The CDR3: CATSGEAGVIDTQYF. Here the CDR3 DNA reads TGTGCCACCAGTGGGGAAGCGGGAGTGATAGATACGCAGTATTTT.

This clonotype was detected many times. J is TRBJ2-7 and V is TRBV5-1, with D perhaps matching TRBD1 or TRBD2 (6 bases each). The CDR3 extends over 16 amino acids. Trimming removed 4 bases from V and 4 bases from J, with 21 bases in between. Germline V CDR1 and CDR2: SGHRS, YFSETQ. CDR3: CASSLEGDTPPYEQYF. DNA of the CDR3: TGCGCCAGCAGCCTGGAGGGGGACACTCCTCCGTACGAGCAGTACTTC. Full variable domain (outside the CDR3, taken from reference TRBV5-1 and TRBJ2-7): KAGVTQTPRYLIKTRGQQVTLSCSPISGHRSVSWYQQTPGQGLQFLFEYFSETQRNKGNFPGRFSGRQFSNSRSEMNVSTLELGDSALYLCASSLEGDTPPYEQYFGPGTRLTVT.

For this clonotype: This may stem from a read error, because a much larger clone lies one nucleotide away. The V and J genes are TRBV7-9 and TRBJ2-2; D might be TRBD2 (5 bases). The germline V gene has CDR1 SEHNR and CDR2 FQNEAQ (reference sequence). CDR3 length equals 12 residues. For the CDR3, the DNA is TGTGCCAGCAGCTCCAGCACCGGGGAGCGGTTTTTT. Amino acids: CASSSSTGERFF.

This clonotype was seen ten or more times. The genes are TRBV28 and TRBJ2-1; D not certain. There are 16 residues in the CDR3. V was shortened by 3 bases and J by 0 bases, with 12 bases between the two germline ends. CDR1 MDHEN and CDR2 SYDVKM come from the germline V gene. The CDR3 DNA follows: TGTGCCAGCAGTTTCGGTGCAGGAAGCTCCTACAATGAGCAGTTCTTC. Protein: CASSFGAGSSYNEQFF.

Ten or more counts support this clonotype. The chain has TRBV27 and TRBJ2-5; D is possibly TRBD2 (5 bases). Germline V CDR1 and CDR2: MNHEY, SMNVEV (reference sequence). The CDR3 consists of 16 residues. Trimming removed 3 bases at V and 3 bases at J, with 17 bases between. CDR3 region: CASSFLSGMTKETQYF. Here the CDR3 DNA reads TGTGCCAGCAGTTTCCTCTCGGGGATGACCAAAGAGACCCAGTACTTC.